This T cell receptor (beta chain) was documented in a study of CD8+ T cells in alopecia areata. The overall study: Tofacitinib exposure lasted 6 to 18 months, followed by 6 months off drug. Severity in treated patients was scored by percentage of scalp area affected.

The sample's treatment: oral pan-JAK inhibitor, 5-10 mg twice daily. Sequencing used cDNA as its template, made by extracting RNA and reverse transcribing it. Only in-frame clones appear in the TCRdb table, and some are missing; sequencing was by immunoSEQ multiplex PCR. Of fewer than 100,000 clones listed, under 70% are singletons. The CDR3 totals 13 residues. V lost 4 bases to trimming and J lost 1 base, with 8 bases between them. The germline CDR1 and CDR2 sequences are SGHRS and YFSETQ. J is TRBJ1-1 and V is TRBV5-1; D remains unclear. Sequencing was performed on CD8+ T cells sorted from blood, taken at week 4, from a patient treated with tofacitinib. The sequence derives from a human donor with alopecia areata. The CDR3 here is CASSNRGNTEAFF. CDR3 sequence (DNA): TGCGCCAGCAGCAATCGGGGGAACACTGAAGCTTTCTTT. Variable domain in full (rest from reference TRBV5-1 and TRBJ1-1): KAGVTQTPRYLIKTRGQQVTLSCSPISGHRSVSWYQQTPGQGLQFLFEYFSETQRNKGNFPGRFSGRQFSNSRSEMNVSTLELGDSALYLCASSNRGNTEAFFGQGTRLTVV.